This TCR beta chain was identified during a study of T cell repertoires in cytomegalovirus infection. Whole-study context: CMV epitopes, recently identified HLA-C-restricted and well-studied HLA-B-restricted, were used. Indications came from public TCR beta signatures; they pointed to CMV infection and to a matching HLA type.

General study results and limits: The response measured ex vivo was dominated by TCR beta clonotypes (HLA-C-restricted and CMV-specific).

V was clipped by 0 bases and J by 6 bases, with 5 bases between them. The CDR3 consists of 13 residues. Germline CDR1 and CDR2: LNHDA and SQIVND (reference sequence). Points on this clonotype: Its antigen is undetermined.

TCRdb redid the calling of the reads with MiXCR, one entry per CDR3 protein. The table has fewer than 1,000,000 distinct CDR3 sequences, approximately 31% seen once. Sequenced material: cultured CD8+ T cells from PBMCs, taken from culture after CMV antigen stimulation. The chain employs TRBV19 and TRBJ1-4, with D hard to call. This receptor was taken from a human donor in good health (CMV status not recorded). Some clones in this sample may be carry-over from other donors' samples. The CDR3 is CASSIEADEKLFF. The CDR3 DNA is TGTGCCAGTAGTATAGAGGCTGATGAAAAACTGTTTTTT. The entire variable domain, with the rest obtained from reference TRBV19 and TRBJ1-4, is as follows: DGGITQSPKYLFRKEGQNVTLSCEQNLNHDAMYWYRQDPGQGLRLIYYSQIVNDFQKGDIAEGYSVSREKKESFPLTVTSAQKNPTAFYLCASSIEADEKLFFGSGTQLSVL.